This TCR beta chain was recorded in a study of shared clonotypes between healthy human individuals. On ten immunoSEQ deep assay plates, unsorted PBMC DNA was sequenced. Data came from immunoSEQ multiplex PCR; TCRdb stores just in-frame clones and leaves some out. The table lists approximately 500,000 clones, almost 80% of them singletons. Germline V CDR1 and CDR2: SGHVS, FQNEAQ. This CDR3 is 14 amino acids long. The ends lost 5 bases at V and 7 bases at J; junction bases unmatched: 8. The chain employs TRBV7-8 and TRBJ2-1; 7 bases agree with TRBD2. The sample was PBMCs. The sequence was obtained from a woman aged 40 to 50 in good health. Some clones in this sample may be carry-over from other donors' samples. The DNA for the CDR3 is TGTGCCAGCAGCGCGAGCGGGGATGGGAATGAGCAGTTCTTC. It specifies CASSASGDGNEQFF.